This T cell receptor beta chain was obtained from a study of cytomegalovirus exposure and HLA in healthy donors. Overall study: Out of approximately 400 genotyped donors, roughly 83% belonged to the Caucasian-associated ancestry cluster.

Findings of the study overall: Most sequenced TCRs were rare (though some public TCRs occurred in many donors).

V lost 7 bases, J lost 7 bases, and 14 bases lay in between. The CDR3 extends over 13 amino acids. Germline CDR1 MNHNY, CDR2 SVGAGI (reference sequence). Worth noting for this clone: The antigen is not known.

Primers for the PCR totalled 60 Vbeta and 13 Jbeta. Data came from immunoSEQ multiplex PCR; TCRdb stores just in-frame clones and leaves some out. The sample holds some 60,000 clones; 75% to 85% are singletons and the top ten take roughly 4%. The sequencing sample was made of PBMCs. This chain connects TRBV6-6 to TRBJ1-5; a possible D gene is TRBD1 (5 bases). The origin of this receptor is a woman aged 40 to 50 in good health and CMV-seronegative. The CDR3 protein is CASTVGDFQPQHF. CDR3 DNA sequence: TGTGCCAGCACGGTGGGGGACTTCCAGCCCCAGCATTTT.